The rows below give T cell receptor beta chains drawn from one sample of a study of graft-versus-host responses after intestinal transplantation. The data were produced by immunoSEQ multiplex PCR, yet TCRdb's version contains in-frame clones alone and is incomplete. The table includes 20,000 to 25,000 clones, 85% to 90% detected once. The sequences come from PBMCs, collected more than 62 days after intestinal transplantation. The source is a human patient who received an intestinal transplant, so some T cells may come from the graft donor. Both conserved end residues are trimmed from each CDR3.

J | V | CDR3
TRBJ2-5 | TRBV9 | ASSATGKAETQY
TRBJ2-7 | TRBV6-5 | ASSPSGGAVLEQY
TRBJ2-3 | TRBV10-1 | ASSELPNTDTQY
TRBJ2-2 | TRBV5-8 | ASSPRQDLANTGELF
TRBJ1-1 | TRBV30 | AWSVSRVEAF
TRBJ1-2 | TRBV10-3 | AISEPGTRPNYGYT
TRBJ2-1 | TRBV7-2 | ASSGRGREQF
TRBJ2-1 | TRBV19 | ASSIVRNNEQF
TRBJ1-5 | TRBV11-2 | ASSSGDRGRFSGQPQH
TRBJ1-5 | TRBV6-4 | ASSDGTGGNQPQH
TRBJ1-5 | TRBV19 | ASSIQTDFNQPQH
TRBJ1-2 | TRBV5-8 | ASSLAGETGYNYGYT
TRBJ1-2 | TRBV19 | ASQGTGDPYGYT
TRBJ2-3 | TRBV7-9 | ASSSGQGRDTQY
TRBJ1-3 | TRBV6-5 | ASRLGRGAGNTIY
TRBJ2-7 | TRBV27 | ASSYGPGLEQY
TRBJ2-6 | TRBV18 | ASSPTNATSGGVSGANVLT
TRBJ2-7 | TRBV4-1 | ASSPRQGYEQY
TRBJ2-3 | TRBV9 | ASSVEAHTGPTDTQY
TRBJ2-2 | TRBV23-1 | ASNLAGGQYTGELF
TRBJ1-6 | TRBV14 | ASSQVGGTDNSPLH
TRBJ1-3 | TRBV14 | ASSQGVGDILSLAGNTIY
TRBJ2-1 | TRBV9 | ASSDPSGEYNEQF
TRBJ1-2 | TRBV10-3 | AISESVDIHGYT
TRBJ2-1 | TRBV5-4 | ASSSWGAHEQF
TRBJ2-2 | TRBV23-1 | ASSQFRGPNTGELF
TRBJ2-5 | TRBV6-6 | ASSPDTEETQY
TRBJ1-2 | TRBV30 | AWSVWRDGGITNYGYT
TRBJ2-7 | TRBV7-9 | ASSLAALGDEQY
TRBJ2-1 | TRBV21-1 | ASSNLVYGGTGVSPTNGWEQF
TRBJ2-3 | TRBV5-6 | ASSETSGGRTDTQY
TRBJ2-5 | TRBV4-3 | ASSQDSGPRETQY
TRBJ2-1 | TRBV6-4 | ASSEWARYNEQF
TRBJ1-2 | TRBV4-3 | ASSQEVQGAVSYGYT
TRBJ2-7 | TRBV4-3 | ASSQGRSGTIPYEQY
TRBJ2-3 | TRBV25-1 | ASSPLSSTDTQY
TRBJ1-3 | TRBV4-3 | ASSPIGGSGNTIY
TRBJ2-7 | TRBV7-6 | ASSLGDGEGPPYEQY
TRBJ1-1 | TRBV29-1 | SVVGQTNTEAF
TRBJ1-1 | TRBV10-3 | AIRSTELSRNTEAF
TRBJ2-1 | TRBV4-2 | ASSLLREAGATYNEQF
TRBJ1-1 | TRBV11-2 | ASSLEGSGEAF
TRBJ1-2 | TRBV29-1 | SVEVAGQGDYGYT
TRBJ2-2 | TRBV5-6 | ASSPGTGRNTGELF
TRBJ1-1 | TRBV27 | ASSDRGRTEAF
TRBJ2-7 | TRBV4-3 | ASSRAASGGAYEQY
TRBJ1-1 | TRBV4-3 | ASSQDLWGETKAF
TRBJ2-1 | TRBV4-2 | ASSHGGIYNEQF
TRBJ1-6 | TRBV7-6 | ASSPGQSYNSPLH
TRBJ1-4 | TRBV27 | ASSSAATQGRPNEKLF
TRBJ2-3 | TRBV27 | ASSVGLAYSTDTQY
TRBJ2-3 | TRBV7-9 | ASSFQGSMRDTQY
. | TRBV4-3 | ASSQETSGGSSISYEQY